This section outlines one T cell receptor beta chain sequence together with its context. What it recognizes is unknown. After 5'RACE with constant-segment primers, TCR alpha and TCR beta cDNA libraries carrying sample barcodes and UMIs were obtained. TCRdb used MiXCR to reprocess the 5' RACE reads, holding one entry per CDR3 protein. The table lists 140,000 to 150,000 distinct CDR3 sequences, over 6% of them singletons. The sample originates from a study of T-cell memory formation after mild COVID-19. General study results and limits: From day 15 to 85, contracting clones were balanced between CD4 and CD8, whereas later expanders leaned toward CD4+.

CDR3 length equals 14 residues. V was trimmed by 4 bases and J by 0 bases, leaving 12 bases between them. From germline, CDR1 is SQVTM and CDR2 ANQGSEA. The sample was PBMCs or a T cell subset sorted from them (not recorded which). This sequence joins TRBV29-1 and TRBJ1-1; perhaps TRBD1 as D (5 bases). This receptor was obtained from an adult woman who had mild COVID-19 (a few samples of this study predate the infection). Cell type and time point are not known. The CDR3 DNA reads as TGCAGCGTTGGGGGGGAGGGCCTGAACACTGAAGCTTTCTTT. Translating gives CSVGGEGLNTEAFF.